Presented here are 13 T cell receptor beta chains from one specimen sequenced in a study of shared clonotypes between healthy human individuals. Sequencing used immunoSEQ multiplex PCR; TCRdb keeps in-frame clones, though not all of them. The sample holds roughly 510,000 clones, 60% to 80% seen once. Sequencing input: PBMCs. The receptors here all came from a woman aged 40 to 50 in good health. Some clones in this sample may be carry-over from other donors' samples.

The chain links TRBV5-4 to TRBJ2-1; a weak D match, TRBD1 (8 bases). This CDR3 is built from 14 residues. The V gene's germline CDR1 is SGHNT and CDR2 YYREEE (reference sequence). Trimming pared 9 bases from V and 4 bases from J, leaving 17 bases between. The CDR3 sequence is CATADRGGYNEQFF. The CDR3 DNA follows: TGTGCCACCGCCGACAGGGGAGGGTACAATGAGCAGTTCTTC.

This clone was seen a handful of times. J is TRBJ2-4 and V is TRBV14; D is unclear. V lost 4 bases, J lost 7 bases, and 11 bases lay in between. Looked up from germline, CDR1 is SGHDN and CDR2 is FVKESK. The CDR3 spans 13 residues. The CDR3 region is CASSRDMANIQYF. The CDR3 DNA is TGTGCCAGCAGCCGGGATATGGCGAACATTCAGTACTTC.

In its sample, this clone was seen a few times. The chain is built from TRBV5-1 and TRBJ1-1, with D uncertain. V was shortened by 1 base and J by 2 bases, with 9 bases between the two germline ends. Germline CDR1 is SGHRS and CDR2 is YFSETQ. This CDR3 has 14 amino acids. Here the CDR3 reads CASSLRADNTEAFF. The DNA of the CDR3 is TGCGCCAGCAGCTTGAGGGCCGACAACACTGAAGCTTTCTTT.

The J gene is TRBJ2-1, the V gene TRBV2; unclear D gene. CDR1 SNHLY and CDR2 FYNNEI come from the germline V gene. The CDR3 is made up of 12 amino acids. Trimming pared 4 bases from V and 2 bases from J, leaving 3 bases between. Written as DNA, the CDR3 is TGTGCCAGCAGTGGACCCTACAATGAGCAGTTCTTC. Translating gives CASSGPYNEQFF.

The V call is TRBV2, the J call TRBJ1-1; 7 positions match TRBD1. The CDR3 runs to 15 residues. Germline CDR1 and CDR2: SNHLY and FYNNEI. V shed 0 bases and J 5 bases; nucleotides not matched to a gene: 6. The CDR3 loop reads CASSEAYRGGTEAFF. Written as DNA, the CDR3 is TGTGCCAGCAGTGAAGCCTACAGGGGTGGGACTGAAGCTTTCTTT.

This clone was found once. This chain joins TRBV19 and TRBJ2-6; D possibly corresponds to TRBD2 (6 bases). This CDR3 contains 15 residues. Trimming took 7 bases from V and 2 from J, leaving 12 bases between them. CDR1 LNHDA and CDR2 SQIVND come from the germline V gene (reference sequence). CDR3 loop: CASTSWEAGANVLTF. CDR3 coding DNA: TGTGCCAGTACCTCATGGGAGGCTGGGGCCAACGTCCTGACTTTC.

This clone has a handful of counts. The chain combines TRBV14 with TRBJ1-1, with TRBD1 as a possible D gene (5 bases). The CDR3 length is 13 residues. The germline CDR1 and CDR2 sequences are SGHDN and FVKESK. V lost 4 bases, J lost 0 bases, and 6 bases lay in between. CDR3 bases: TGTGCCAGCAGCCGACAGTTGAACACTGAAGCTTTCTTT. Its translation is CASSRQLNTEAFF.

This chain uses TRBV7-8 with TRBJ2-7; a possible D gene is TRBD1 (5 bases). Trimming left V 2 bases short and J 3 bases short, with 14 bases between. The CDR3 contains 15 residues. The germline V gene has CDR1 SGHVS and CDR2 FQNEAQ. CDR3 coding DNA: TGTGCCAGCAGCTTACACGCAGACAGTTACTACGAGCAGTACTTC. Amino acids: CASSLHADSYYEQYF.

The chain recombines TRBV4-1 with TRBJ2-5; no clear D gene. TRBJ2-7 matches the DNA end more closely, so the J call is doubtful. Germline V gene lookup returns CDR1 MGHRA and CDR2 YSYEKL. This CDR3 comprises 14 residues. The CDR3 coding sequence is TGCGCCAGCAGCTCCCGCGTGGGCGTCCTCGAGCAGTACTTC. It specifies CASSSRVGVLEQYF.

The rearrangement joins TRBV5-1 to TRBJ2-2, with D possibly called TRBD1 or TRBD2 (5 bases each). Germline values: CDR1 SGHRS, CDR2 YFSETQ. V gave up 0 bases and J gave up 1 base, with 10 bases separating them. The CDR3 is 16 residues long. CDR3 sequence (DNA): TGCGCCAGCAGCTTGGTTCTGGGGGAGAACACCGGGGAGCTGTTTTTT. Its translation is CASSLVLGENTGELFF. Full variable domain (missing parts from reference TRBV5-1 and TRBJ2-2): KAGVTQTPRYLIKTRGQQVTLSCSPISGHRSVSWYQQTPGQGLQFLFEYFSETQRNKGNFPGRFSGRQFSNSRSEMNVSTLELGDSALYLCASSLVLGENTGELFFGEGSRLTVL.

This chain connects TRBV19 to TRBJ1-1, with D perhaps TRBD1 (5 bases). The CDR3 contains 14 residues. The V and J ends lost 3 bases and 1 base respectively, with 9 bases between them. Germline CDR1 and CDR2: LNHDA and SQIVND (reference sequence). CDR3 in amino acids: CASSMGLKNTEAFF. The CDR3 region has the DNA TGTGCCAGTAGTATGGGACTGAAGAACACTGAAGCTTTCTTT.

The chain has TRBV5-1 and TRBJ2-3; tentatively, D is TRBD1 or TRBD2 (5 bases each). The germline gives CDR1 SGHRS, CDR2 YFSETQ. The CDR3 totals 18 residues. Trimming cost V 1 base and J 2 bases, with 20 bases left between them. CDR3 in DNA: TGCGCCAGCAGCTTGACGGGGAGCCGGGACCCACCCACAGATACGCAGTATTTT. This translates into CASSLTGSRDPPTDTQYF.

The chain links TRBV5-1 to TRBJ2-1, with a weak D call TRBD2 (6 bases). V was pared by 2 bases and J by 6 bases, with 12 bases between. This CDR3 spans 14 amino acids. CDR1 and CDR2 from the germline V gene are SGHRS and YFSETQ. CDR3 nucleotides: TGCGCCAGCAGCTTTGGGGAGGTCAGCAATGAGCAGTTCTTC. Residues: CASSFGEVSNEQFF.